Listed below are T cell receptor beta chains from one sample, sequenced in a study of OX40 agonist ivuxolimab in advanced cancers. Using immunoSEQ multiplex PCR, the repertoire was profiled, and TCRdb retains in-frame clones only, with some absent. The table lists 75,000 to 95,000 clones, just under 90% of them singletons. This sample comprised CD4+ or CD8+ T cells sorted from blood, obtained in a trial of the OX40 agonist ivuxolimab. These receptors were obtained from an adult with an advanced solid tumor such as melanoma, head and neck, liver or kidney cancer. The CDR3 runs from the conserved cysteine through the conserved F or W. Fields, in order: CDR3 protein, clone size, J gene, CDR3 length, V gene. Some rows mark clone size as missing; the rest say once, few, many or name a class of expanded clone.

cdr3_aa: CASSYFAGQNTGELFF; clone_size: -; j_call: TRBJ2-2; cdr3_length: 16; v_call: TRBV13
cdr3_aa: CASSTAAVRYEQYF; clone_size: -; j_call: TRBJ2-7; cdr3_length: 14; v_call: TRBV27
cdr3_aa: CASSLTRLTSGYPYEQYF; clone_size: -; j_call: TRBJ2-7; cdr3_length: 18; v_call: TRBV19
cdr3_aa: CASSLARGGSKGETQYF; clone_size: -; j_call: TRBJ2-5; cdr3_length: 17; v_call: TRBV7-9
cdr3_aa: CASSLLGTQNTEAFF; clone_size: -; j_call: TRBJ1-1; cdr3_length: 15; v_call: TRBV5-6
cdr3_aa: CASSQGPTYEQYF; clone_size: -; j_call: TRBJ2-7; cdr3_length: 13; v_call: TRBV4-1
cdr3_aa: CASSWTENSYEQYF; clone_size: -; j_call: TRBJ2-7; cdr3_length: 14; v_call: TRBV6-5
cdr3_aa: CASSYAGDLNQPQHF; clone_size: -; j_call: TRBJ1-5; cdr3_length: 15; v_call: TRBV6-6
cdr3_aa: CASSLSGDGYTF; clone_size: once; j_call: TRBJ1-2; cdr3_length: 12; v_call: TRBV27
cdr3_aa: CASSANRGSGTGELFF; clone_size: -; j_call: TRBJ2-2; cdr3_length: 16; v_call: TRBV19
cdr3_aa: CATTWGTTSEAFF; clone_size: -; j_call: TRBJ1-1; cdr3_length: 13; v_call: TRBV6-6
cdr3_aa: CASSLGGVGNEQFF; clone_size: once; j_call: TRBJ2-1; cdr3_length: 14; v_call: TRBV7-3
cdr3_aa: CASSIINTEAFF; clone_size: -; j_call: TRBJ1-1; cdr3_length: 12; v_call: TRBV6-1
cdr3_aa: CASSVEGAGSTDTQYF; clone_size: -; j_call: TRBJ2-3; cdr3_length: 16; v_call: TRBV9
cdr3_aa: CASTPQVGGPAYEQYF; clone_size: once; j_call: TRBJ2-7; cdr3_length: 16; v_call: TRBV27
cdr3_aa: CASSLVGKPQHF; clone_size: -; j_call: TRBJ1-5; cdr3_length: 12; v_call: TRBV7-9
cdr3_aa: CATTMGGNTIYF; clone_size: -; j_call: TRBJ1-3; cdr3_length: 12; v_call: TRBV6-1
cdr3_aa: CASSYWGGRIYEQYF; clone_size: -; j_call: TRBJ2-7; cdr3_length: 15; v_call: TRBV6-5
cdr3_aa: CASSGQGYTDTQYF; clone_size: -; j_call: TRBJ2-3; cdr3_length: 14; v_call: TRBV9
cdr3_aa: CASSLHPGPSYEQYF; clone_size: -; j_call: TRBJ2-7; cdr3_length: 15; v_call: TRBV5-1
cdr3_aa: CASAIGGNQPQHF; clone_size: few; j_call: TRBJ1-5; cdr3_length: 13; v_call: TRBV19
cdr3_aa: CASGSGATEAFF; clone_size: once; j_call: TRBJ1-1; cdr3_length: 12; v_call: TRBV12-5
cdr3_aa: CASSEAGAPNQPQHF; clone_size: -; j_call: TRBJ1-5; cdr3_length: 15; v_call: TRBV2
cdr3_aa: CASSLNQGYNEQFF; clone_size: -; j_call: TRBJ2-1; cdr3_length: 14; v_call: TRBV5-6
cdr3_aa: CASSQTGQGEQYF; clone_size: -; j_call: TRBJ2-7; cdr3_length: 13; v_call: TRBV7-7
cdr3_aa: CASSIRSGRGETQYF; clone_size: -; j_call: TRBJ2-5; cdr3_length: 15; v_call: TRBV19
cdr3_aa: CASSLALREQFF; clone_size: -; j_call: TRBJ2-1; cdr3_length: 12; v_call: TRBV7-9
cdr3_aa: CASSATGASTDTQYF; clone_size: -; j_call: TRBJ2-3; cdr3_length: 15; v_call: TRBV10-1
cdr3_aa: CASNPSTGVNTEAFF; clone_size: -; j_call: TRBJ1-1; cdr3_length: 15; v_call: TRBV5-1
cdr3_aa: CASSTDNYGYTF; clone_size: -; j_call: TRBJ1-2; cdr3_length: 12; v_call: TRBV6-6
cdr3_aa: CASSPPGQGAYEQYF; clone_size: -; j_call: TRBJ2-7; cdr3_length: 15; v_call: TRBV18
cdr3_aa: CASSLVLGLMGWTGELFF; clone_size: -; j_call: TRBJ2-2; cdr3_length: 18; v_call: TRBV7-6
cdr3_aa: CASSLGDFGRVSYNEQFF; clone_size: -; j_call: TRBJ2-1; cdr3_length: 18; v_call: TRBV5-1
cdr3_aa: CASSYGGDRDGPQHF; clone_size: once; j_call: TRBJ1-5; cdr3_length: 15; v_call: TRBV6-6
cdr3_aa: CASSYGTANQPQHF; clone_size: -; j_call: TRBJ1-5; cdr3_length: 14; v_call: TRBV9
cdr3_aa: CASGIATEAFF; clone_size: -; j_call: TRBJ1-1; cdr3_length: 11; v_call: TRBV19
cdr3_aa: CASSGSYEQYF; clone_size: -; j_call: TRBJ2-7; cdr3_length: 11; v_call: TRBV5-5
cdr3_aa: CASSYLGRDPYEQYF; clone_size: -; j_call: TRBJ2-7; cdr3_length: 15; v_call: TRBV6-6
cdr3_aa: CASSESGTRRDEQYF; clone_size: -; j_call: TRBJ2-7; cdr3_length: 15; v_call: TRBV10-2
cdr3_aa: CASSPGTGLETQYF; clone_size: -; j_call: TRBJ2-5; cdr3_length: 14; v_call: TRBV27
cdr3_aa: CAWTPGRGSEAFF; clone_size: -; j_call: TRBJ1-1; cdr3_length: 13; v_call: TRBV30
cdr3_aa: CASSWADTQYF; clone_size: -; j_call: TRBJ2-3; cdr3_length: 11; v_call: TRBV27
cdr3_aa: CASSLGGTYEQYF; clone_size: -; j_call: TRBJ2-7; cdr3_length: 13; v_call: TRBV7-9
cdr3_aa: CASGEREGGFTGELFF; clone_size: -; j_call: TRBJ2-2; cdr3_length: 16; v_call: TRBV2
cdr3_aa: CASSELAGTYEQYF; clone_size: -; j_call: TRBJ2-7; cdr3_length: 14; v_call: TRBV2
cdr3_aa: CASSPGDNSGNTIYF; clone_size: -; j_call: TRBJ1-3; cdr3_length: 15; v_call: TRBV5-1
cdr3_aa: CASSLYRSSYEQYF; clone_size: -; j_call: TRBJ2-7; cdr3_length: 14; v_call: TRBV5-1
cdr3_aa: CASSRFNSPLHF; clone_size: -; j_call: TRBJ1-6; cdr3_length: 12; v_call: TRBV11-2
cdr3_aa: CASSLGLATYEQYF; clone_size: -; j_call: TRBJ2-7; cdr3_length: 14; v_call: TRBV10-2
cdr3_aa: CASRAGQGRNQPQHF; clone_size: -; j_call: TRBJ1-5; cdr3_length: 15; v_call: TRBV6-5
cdr3_aa: CASSLNGNLAGELFF; clone_size: -; j_call: TRBJ2-2; cdr3_length: 15; v_call: TRBV7-3